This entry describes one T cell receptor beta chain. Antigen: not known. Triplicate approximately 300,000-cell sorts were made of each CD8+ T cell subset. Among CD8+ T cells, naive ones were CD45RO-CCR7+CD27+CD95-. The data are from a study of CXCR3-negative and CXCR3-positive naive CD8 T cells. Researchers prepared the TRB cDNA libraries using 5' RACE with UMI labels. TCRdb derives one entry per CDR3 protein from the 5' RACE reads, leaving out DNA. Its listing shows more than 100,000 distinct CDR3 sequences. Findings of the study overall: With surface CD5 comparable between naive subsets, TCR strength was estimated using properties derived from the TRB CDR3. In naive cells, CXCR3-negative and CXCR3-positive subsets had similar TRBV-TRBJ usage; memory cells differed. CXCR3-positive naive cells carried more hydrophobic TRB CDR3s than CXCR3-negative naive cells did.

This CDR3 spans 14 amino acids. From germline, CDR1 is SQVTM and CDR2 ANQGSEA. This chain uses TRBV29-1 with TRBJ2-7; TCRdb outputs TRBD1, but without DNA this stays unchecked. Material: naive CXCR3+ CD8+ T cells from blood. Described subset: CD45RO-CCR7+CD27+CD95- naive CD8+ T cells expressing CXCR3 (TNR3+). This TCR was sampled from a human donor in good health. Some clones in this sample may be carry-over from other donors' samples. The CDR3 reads CSVAGDRATYEQYF.